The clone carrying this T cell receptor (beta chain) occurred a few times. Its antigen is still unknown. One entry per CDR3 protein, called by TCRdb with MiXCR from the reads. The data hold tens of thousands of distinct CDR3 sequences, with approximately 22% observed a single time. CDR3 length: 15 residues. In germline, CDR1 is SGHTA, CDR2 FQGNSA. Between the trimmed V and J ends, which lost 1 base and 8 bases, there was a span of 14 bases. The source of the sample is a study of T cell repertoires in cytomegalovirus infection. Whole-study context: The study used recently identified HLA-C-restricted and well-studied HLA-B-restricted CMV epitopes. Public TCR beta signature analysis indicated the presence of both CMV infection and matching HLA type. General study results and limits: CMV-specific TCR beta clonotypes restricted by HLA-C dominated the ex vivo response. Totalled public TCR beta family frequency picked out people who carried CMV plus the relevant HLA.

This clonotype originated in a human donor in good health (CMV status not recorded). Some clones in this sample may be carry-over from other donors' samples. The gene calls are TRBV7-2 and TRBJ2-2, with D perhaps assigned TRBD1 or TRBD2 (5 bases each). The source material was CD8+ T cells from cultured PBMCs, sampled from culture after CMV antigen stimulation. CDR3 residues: CASSLGGWTDGELFF. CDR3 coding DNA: TGTGCCAGCAGCTTAGGGGGGTGGACCGATGGGGAGCTGTTTTTT.